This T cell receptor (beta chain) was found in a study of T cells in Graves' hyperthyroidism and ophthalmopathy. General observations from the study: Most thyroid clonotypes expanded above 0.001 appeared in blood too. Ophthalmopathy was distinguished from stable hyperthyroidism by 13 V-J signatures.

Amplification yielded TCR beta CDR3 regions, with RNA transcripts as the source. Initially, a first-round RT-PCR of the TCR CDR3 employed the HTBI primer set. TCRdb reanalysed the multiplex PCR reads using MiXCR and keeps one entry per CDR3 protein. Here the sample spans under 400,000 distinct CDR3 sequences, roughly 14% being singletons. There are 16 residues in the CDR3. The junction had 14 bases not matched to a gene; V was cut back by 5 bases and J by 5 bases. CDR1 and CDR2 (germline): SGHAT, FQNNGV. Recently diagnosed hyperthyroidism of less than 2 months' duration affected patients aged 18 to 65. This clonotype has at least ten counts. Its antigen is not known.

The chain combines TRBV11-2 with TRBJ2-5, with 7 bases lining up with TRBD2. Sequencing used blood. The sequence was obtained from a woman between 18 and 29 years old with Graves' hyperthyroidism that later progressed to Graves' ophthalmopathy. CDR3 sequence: CASSLPRTAGWETQYF. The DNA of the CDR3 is TGTGCCAGCAGCCTCCCCCGAACAGCGGGATGGGAGACCCAGTACTTC.